A single TCR beta chain is shown here with its context. The antigen is unknown. The sample comes from a study of regulatory T cells in long-lasting Graves disease. Study-wide points: Persistent disease preferred TRBV28, TRBJ1-2 and TRBJ2-5; new disease, TRBV20-1 and TRBJ2-1.

Arm-PCR of CDR3 regions and iRepertoire HTBI primers were used to build TCR beta libraries. TCRdb ran MiXCR on the multiplex PCR reads and lists one entry per CDR3 protein. The sample holds about 210,000 distinct CDR3 sequences, roughly 18% seen once. Regarding time point: newly diagnosed GD, antithyroid drugs for less than 3 months. The TCR library was made from RNA that had been extracted from PBMCs in TRIzol. Germline-derived CDR1 and CDR2 are DFQATT and SNEGSKA (reference sequence). The CDR3 runs to 16 residues. The V segment lost 4 bases and the J segment 1 base; nucleotides outside the gene matches: 7. These records were also assigned to another study, of T cells in Graves' hyperthyroidism and ophthalmopathy. As that study records: Those with hyperthyroidism were 18 to 65 years old, newly diagnosed, and ill for under 2 months. During a first-round RT-PCR of the TCR CDR3, the HTBI primer set was used. Blood also contained most expanded thyroid clonotypes above 0.001.

V gene TRBV20-1 combines with J gene TRBJ2-5; 12 positions match TRBD2. The sample in question was peripheral blood mononuclear cells (PBMCs), obtained at new diagnosis, from a patient treated with antithyroid drugs. This receptor was taken from a woman aged 25 to 39 with Graves disease. In DNA, the CDR3 is TGCAGTGCTACGAAGACTAGCGGGAGATCCCAAGAGACCCAGTACTTC. It specifies CSATKTSGRSQETQYF.